The TCR beta chain under discussion was sequenced for a study of blood T cells in healthy people across ages. At the level of the study: Every two T cells gave about one barcoded beta molecule via template switching.

General observations from the study: It was held that diversity estimates obtained from one million T cells represented underestimates. Expanded clonotype shifts may have been confounded, as the donors had an unknown CMV status.

Through a sample-barcoded 5' primer and a J-beta primer mix, a second PCR was run for roughly 6 to 12 cycles. TCRdb reanalysed the 5' RACE reads using MiXCR and keeps one entry per CDR3 protein. The sample has around 1.5 million distinct CDR3 sequences, roughly 32% seen once. CDR1 and CDR2 (germline): SEHNR, FQNEAQ (reference sequence). Trimming stripped 5 bases from V and 10 bases from J, with 6 bases between. This CDR3 has 10 residues. This clonotype was seen ten or more times. No antigen is known for it. Sequencing was carried out using blood. The sequence was collected from a young woman in good health. The chain links TRBV7-9 to TRBJ2-1; no clear D. The CDR3 nucleotides read TGTGCCAGCAGCCCTAAAGAGCAGTTCTTC. Its protein is CASSPKEQFF.